The 4 T cell receptor beta chains below come from one sample, sequenced in a study of breast tumors, draining lymph nodes, adjacent tissues. The lymph nodes were axillary draining lymph nodes from breast cancer patients. MiXCR was run by TCRdb on the multiplex PCR reads, yielding one entry per CDR3 protein. The sample has approximately 230,000 distinct CDR3 sequences, less than 40% seen once. The sequenced material came from axillary lymph node tissue. These receptors originate from a female donor with breast cancer. Some clones in this sample may be carry-over from other donors' samples.

V usage is TRBV6-2 or TRBV6-3 and J usage is TRBJ2-2, with TRBD2 matching over 10 bases. In germline, CDR1 is MNHEY, CDR2 SVGEGT. V was pared by 8 bases and J by 3 bases, with 12 bases of the junction left unmatched. CDR3 length equals 17 residues. This CDR3 is CASGLRTSGTYTGELFF. Written as DNA, the CDR3 is TGTGCCAGCGGCCTAAGGACTAGCGGTACATACACCGGGGAGCTGTTTTTT.

This clonotype was detected many times. A much larger clone differs by one base, so this may be a read error. The chain couples TRBV9 to TRBJ2-5, with 12 nucleotides matching TRBD2. The CDR3 runs 15 residues. Looked up from germline, CDR1 is SGDLS and CDR2 is YYNGEE. CDR3 loop: CASSPGLAGQETPYF. The CDR3 DNA is TGTGCCAGCAGCCCGGGACTAGCGGGCCAAGAGACCCCGTACTTC.

The table lists this clonotype with many counts. One base away lies a much larger clone, so this may be a sequencing read error. The genes are TRBV20-1 and TRBJ1-2; D is uncertain. V lost 4 bases to trimming and J lost 10 bases, with 19 bases between them. Germline V gene lookup returns CDR1 DFQATT and CDR2 SNEGSKA (reference sequence). The CDR3 covers 13 residues. The CDR3 DNA follows: TGCAGTGCTATGAGTATGATGGTTGATGCCTACACCTTC. The encoded protein is CSAMSMMVDAYTF.

This clonotype occurred many times. V and J are TRBV5-1 and TRBJ2-2; 8 bases match TRBD1. CDR3 size: 15 residues. V gave up 6 bases and J gave up 1 base; unmatched junction bases: 5. Germline V gene lookup returns CDR1 SGHRS and CDR2 YFSETQ. The CDR3 loop is CASTDRGQNTGELFF. In DNA form, the CDR3 reads TGCGCCAGCACCGACAGGGGACAGAACACCGGGGAGCTGTTTTTT.